This T cell receptor (beta chain) is drawn from a study of patients and donors after allogeneic stem cell transplantation. The CDR3 has 13 residues. Germline loops: CDR1 MNHEY, CDR2 SMNVEV (reference sequence). Trimming cost V 3 bases and J 6 bases, with 12 bases left between them. One entry per CDR3 protein, called by TCRdb with MiXCR from the RT-PCR reads. The table has 400,000 to 500,000 distinct CDR3 sequences, 16% seen once. This sequence joins TRBV27 and TRBJ2-7; perhaps TRBD2 as D (5 bases). Input material: blood, either unsorted or a sorted T cell fraction (not recorded which). This receptor was obtained from a human donor who was either an allogeneic HSCT recipient or a stem cell or donor lymphocyte infusion donor (not recorded which). It is not recorded whose cells these are; they may come from a transplant donor. DNA for the CDR3: TGTGCCAGCAGTTTCCACGAGGGTAGCGAGCAGTACTTC. This gives the protein CASSFHEGSEQYF.